These 24 T cell receptor beta chains were sequenced from one sample in a study of OX40 agonist ivuxolimab in advanced cancers. Libraries were prepared by immunoSEQ multiplex PCR; TCRdb keeps only in-frame clonotypes and omits some of them. The table shows tens of thousands of clones, with 90% occurring only once. Sequencing used CD4+ or CD8+ T cells sorted from blood, obtained in a trial of the OX40 agonist ivuxolimab. These receptors all stem from an adult with an advanced solid tumor such as melanoma, head and neck, liver or kidney cancer.

This rearrangement joins TRBV19 to TRBJ1-3; D is ambiguous. The CDR3 has 10 amino acids. V lost 9 bases and J 0 bases, leaving 0 bases between the germline ends. From germline, CDR1 is LNHDA and CDR2 SQIVND (reference sequence). In DNA form, the CDR3 reads TGTGCCAGCTCTGGAAACACCATATATTTT. This gives the protein CASSGNTIYF.

J is TRBJ2-1 and V is TRBV9, with D perhaps assigned TRBD1 or TRBD2 (5 bases each). V lost 2 bases, J lost 10 bases, and 7 bases lay in between. Germline loops: CDR1 SGDLS, CDR2 YYNGEE. CDR3 length: 11 amino acids. In DNA, the CDR3 is TGTGCCAGCAGCGTGGGACCAGAGCAGTTCTTC. This sequence encodes CASSVGPEQFF.

The chain joins TRBV29-1 to TRBJ2-5; D may correspond to TRBD1 or TRBD2 (5 bases each). The CDR3 contains 13 residues. The V end was cut by 6 bases, the J end by 5 bases, with 16 bases between. CDR1 and CDR2 (germline): SQVTM, ANQGSEA. The CDR3 DNA follows: TGCAGCGTGAGGGAGAGGGGACGGGAGACCCAGTACTTC. Translating it yields CSVRERGRETQYF.

This clone appeared a few times. The rearrangement joins TRBV6-1 to TRBJ1-2; 8 bases line up with TRBD1. This CDR3 region has 13 residues. V trimming: 6 bases; J trimming: 3 bases; junction bases outside the gene matches: 3. The germline gives CDR1 MNHNS, CDR2 SASEGT. CDR3 protein: CASRETGDYGYTF. For the CDR3, the DNA is TGTGCCAGCAGAGAGACAGGGGACTATGGCTACACCTTC.

The chain recombines TRBV14 with TRBJ1-6, with D tentatively TRBD1 (5 bases). The CDR3 contains 17 residues. Trimming removed 0 bases from V and 7 bases from J, with 16 bases in between. Germline-derived CDR1 and CDR2 are SGHDN and FVKESK. The CDR3 coding sequence is TGTGCCAGCAGCCAAGACCTAGACGGGGCTCAGAATTCACCCCTCCACTTT. As protein: CASSQDLDGAQNSPLHF.

V gene TRBV27 combines with J gene TRBJ2-2; D possibly corresponds to TRBD2 (5 bases). Germline V gene lookup returns CDR1 MNHEY and CDR2 SMNVEV (reference sequence). The CDR3 loop spans 14 amino acids. With 2 bases removed from V and 5 bases from J, the gap between germline ends came to 9 bases. The CDR3 loop is CASSLSGWTGELFF. The CDR3 region has the DNA TGTGCCAGCAGTTTAAGCGGTTGGACCGGGGAGCTGTTTTTT.

This clone was found a few times. This chain joins TRBV6-1 and TRBJ1-1; D uncertain. The CDR3 sequence is 12 residues long. The V end lost 2 bases, the J end lost 4 bases, and 5 bases lay between the germline ends. CDR1 and CDR2 (germline): MNHNS, SASEGT. This CDR3 reads CASSEMGTEAFF. In DNA, the CDR3 is TGTGCCAGCAGTGAAATGGGCACTGAAGCTTTCTTT.

The V and J genes are TRBV14 and TRBJ2-7, with D perhaps matching TRBD1 (6 bases). V dropped 1 base and J dropped 7 bases, with 14 bases sitting between them. This CDR3 spans 14 amino acids. The germline V gene has CDR1 SGHDN and CDR2 FVKESK. In DNA form, the CDR3 reads TGTGCCAGCAGCCAAGGCGCGACAAGGGGGGAGCAGTACTTC. This translates into CASSQGATRGEQYF.

The chain recombines TRBV5-1 with TRBJ2-5, with 8 bases lining up with TRBD2. Germline V CDR1 and CDR2: SGHRS, YFSETQ. V was pared by 0 bases and J by 1 base, with 5 bases of the junction left unmatched. This CDR3 has 16 amino acids. The CDR3 sequence: CASSLAATSVQETQYF. The CDR3 DNA sequence: TGCGCCAGCAGCTTGGCTGCGACTAGCGTCCAAGAGACCCAGTACTTC.

The J gene is TRBJ1-4, the V gene TRBV19; D might be TRBD1 (6 bases). Trimming removed 7 bases from V and 4 bases from J, with 10 bases in between. Germline loops: CDR1 LNHDA, CDR2 SQIVND (reference sequence). CDR3 length: 13 amino acids. This CDR3 is CASMDRDNEKLFF. DNA of the CDR3: TGTGCCAGTATGGACAGAGATAATGAAAAACTGTTTTTT.

CDR3 region: CASSLWRQVGNEQFF. The CDR3 DNA is TGTGCCAGCAGTTTATGGCGACAGGTCGGCAATGAGCAGTTCTTC. J is TRBJ2-1 and V is TRBV28; tentative D call: TRBD1 (6 bases). V was cut by 0 bases and J by 6 bases, with 12 bases left in between. Germline loops: CDR1 MDHEN, CDR2 SYDVKM. This CDR3 comprises 15 residues.

This sequence joins TRBV6-1 and TRBJ1-1, with 9 bases fitting TRBD1. The trim removed 11 bases at V and 4 bases at J, leaving 8 bases unmatched. The CDR3 length is 13 residues. Germline CDR1 is MNHNS and CDR2 is SASEGT. The CDR3 loop reads CAGGQGRGTEAFF. The CDR3 DNA reads TGTGCCGGAGGACAGGGGCGAGGCACTGAAGCTTTCTTT.

V gene TRBV4-2 combines with J gene TRBJ2-1; 14 nucleotides line up with TRBD2. CDR3 length equals 18 residues. Looked up from germline, CDR1 is LGHNA and CDR2 is YNFKEQ. V was clipped by 3 bases and J by 3 bases; unmatched bases: 7. CDR3 sequence (DNA): TGTGCCAGCAGCCAGCAGACTAGCGGGGGGGCCGGCTACAATGAGCAGTTCTTC. Its translation is CASSQQTSGGAGYNEQFF.

The gene calls are TRBV19 and TRBJ2-7; D may be TRBD1 (5 bases). The length of the CDR3 is 14 residues. Between the trimmed V and J ends, which lost 9 bases and 0 bases, there was a span of 15 bases. The germline V gene encodes CDR1 LNHDA and CDR2 SQIVND (reference sequence). The CDR3 spells CASQLTASSYEQYF. The CDR3 DNA is TGTGCCAGCCAACTGACAGCGAGCTCCTACGAGCAGTACTTC.

The rearrangement uses TRBV5-1 and TRBJ1-4, with unresolved D. V was cut by 0 bases and J by 8 bases, with 11 bases left in between. Germline V lookup: CDR1 SGHRS, CDR2 YFSETQ. CDR3 length equals 14 residues. The CDR3 nucleotides are TGCGCCAGCAGCTTGGGAGGTCACGTGGAAAAACTGTTTTTT. This gives the protein CASSLGGHVEKLFF. The variable domain in full, with the rest retrieved from reference TRBV5-1 and TRBJ1-4, is KAGVTQTPRYLIKTRGQQVTLSCSPISGHRSVSWYQQTPGQGLQFLFEYFSETQRNKGNFPGRFSGRQFSNSRSEMNVSTLELGDSALYLCASSLGGHVEKLFFGSGTQLSVL.

The rearrangement uses TRBV5-1 and TRBJ2-5, with no clear D. Trimming took 2 bases from V and 5 from J, leaving 10 bases between them. The CDR3 runs to 13 residues. The germline V gene has CDR1 SGHRS and CDR2 YFSETQ. This CDR3 reads CASSFGIGETQYF. The CDR3 region has the DNA TGCGCCAGCAGCTTCGGAATCGGGGAGACCCAGTACTTC.

The J gene is TRBJ2-5, the V gene TRBV6-1; 10 nucleotides agree with TRBD2. Germline CDR1 reads MNHNS; CDR2 reads SASEGT. Trimming took 8 bases from V and 0 from J; bases not matched to a gene: 0. This CDR3 spans 13 amino acids. The CDR3 DNA follows: TGTGCCAGCGGACTAGCGGACCAAGAGACCCAGTACTTC. Translated: CASGLADQETQYF.

The chain is built from TRBV10-2 and TRBJ1-5; D possibly corresponds to TRBD1 (5 bases). The germline CDR1 and CDR2 sequences are WSHSY and SAAADI. V was cut by 3 bases and J by 5 bases, with 14 bases left in between. The CDR3 sequence is 15 residues long. The CDR3 DNA reads TGCGCCAGCAGTGATCAGGGAGTGGGGCATCAGCCCCAGCATTTT. Translating gives CASSDQGVGHQPQHF.

This clone was seen just once. V gene TRBV28 combines with J gene TRBJ1-5; the D gene is possibly TRBD1 (5 bases). The V end lost 3 bases, the J end lost 2 bases, and 11 bases lay between the germline ends. The CDR3 is 15 residues long. Germline assignment: CDR1 MDHEN and CDR2 SYDVKM. The CDR3 DNA reads as TGTGCCAGCAGTTTTTGGCAGGGAGGCAATCAGCCCCAGCATTTT. Translating it yields CASSFWQGGNQPQHF.

CDR3 residues: CASRPSGGHYGYTF. In DNA form, the CDR3 reads TGTGCCAGCAGACCCTCAGGGGGACACTATGGCTACACCTTC. This chain connects TRBV6-5 to TRBJ1-2; the match to TRBD1 covers 7 bases. Germline V CDR1 and CDR2: MNHEY, SVGAGI. The CDR3 length is 14 residues. The junction had 7 bases not matched to a gene; V was cut back by 6 bases and J by 3 bases.

The chain is built from TRBV19 and TRBJ2-5; TRBD1 agrees at 7 bases. Trimming cost V 4 bases and J 3 bases; bases outside gene matches: 8. There are 15 residues in the CDR3. Per the germline V gene, CDR1 is LNHDA and CDR2 is SQIVND (reference sequence). The CDR3 DNA is TGTGCCAGTAGTAACTCGGGACAGACAGAAGAGACCCAGTACTTC. It is translated as CASSNSGQTEETQYF. The full variable domain, rest sourced from reference TRBV19 and TRBJ2-5, is DGGITQSPKYLFRKEGQNVTLSCEQNLNHDAMYWYRQDPGQGLRLIYYSQIVNDFQKGDIAEGYSVSREKKESFPLTVTSAQKNPTAFYLCASSNSGQTEETQYFGPGTRLLVL.

V usage is TRBV7-2 and J usage is TRBJ1-3; no clear D gene. The CDR3 runs 16 residues. V was trimmed by 1 base and J by 0 bases, leaving 10 bases between them. Germline CDR1 is SGHTA and CDR2 is FQGNSA. For the CDR3, the DNA is TGTGCCAGCAGCTTAGTAGGACCGTACTCTGGAAACACCATATATTTT. Encoded protein: CASSLVGPYSGNTIYF.

The genes are TRBV19 and TRBJ1-2, with D perhaps matching TRBD1 (5 bases). Germline V gene lookup returns CDR1 LNHDA and CDR2 SQIVND (reference sequence). Trimming removed 6 bases from V and 2 bases from J, with 13 bases in between. The CDR3 runs 14 residues. This CDR3 is CASSARGSNYGYTF. The CDR3 coding sequence is TGTGCCAGTAGCGCCCGGGGCAGCAACTATGGCTACACCTTC. Full variable domain (rest looked up from reference TRBV19 and TRBJ1-2): DGGITQSPKYLFRKEGQNVTLSCEQNLNHDAMYWYRQDPGQGLRLIYYSQIVNDFQKGDIAEGYSVSREKKESFPLTVTSAQKNPTAFYLCASSARGSNYGYTFGSGTRLTVV.

The chain couples TRBV6-6 to TRBJ2-1; 11 nucleotides line up with TRBD2. Germline lookup yields CDR1 MNHNY and CDR2 SVGAGI (reference sequence). The junction had 5 bases not matched to a gene; V was cut back by 2 bases and J by 8 bases. The CDR3 sequence is 15 residues long. The CDR3 DNA reads TGTGCCAGCAGTTACGGCACTAGCGGGGGCGATGAGCAGTTCTTC. Translating it yields CASSYGTSGGDEQFF.